The 27 T cell receptor beta chains below were found in one sample sequenced in a study of blood T cell repertoires in COVID-19. Repertoires were generated with immunoSEQ multiplex PCR, while TCRdb's copy carries only in-frame clones and drops some. The table has under 150,000 clones, approximately 88% seen once. The specimen was PBMCs or T cells enriched from blood (not recorded which). Receptor source: a woman in her 30s with acute COVID-19.

The chain uses TRBV7-2 and TRBJ1-1; D is possibly TRBD1 (5 bases). Germline values: CDR1 SGHTA, CDR2 FQGNSA. CDR3 length: 14 residues. V was trimmed by 10 bases and J by 1 base, leaving 16 bases between them. This CDR3 is CATRKGLGNTEAFF. The CDR3 region has the DNA TGTGCCACACGCAAGGGGTTGGGGAACACTGAAGCTTTCTTT.

The CDR3 here is CSAGDRGVSPLHF. The CDR3 coding sequence is TGCAGTGCTGGTGACAGAGGAGTATCACCCCTCCACTTT. The rearrangement joins TRBV20-1 to TRBJ1-6; D perhaps matches TRBD1 (5 bases). Germline V gene data show CDR1 as DFQATT and CDR2 as SNEGSKA (reference sequence). This CDR3 has 13 amino acids. V shed 5 bases and J shed 10 bases, with 15 bases lying between them.

The V and J genes are TRBV7-9 and TRBJ1-4, with 9 bases lining up with TRBD1. Germline-derived CDR1 and CDR2 are SEHNR and FQNEAQ (reference sequence). The CDR3 loop spans 15 amino acids. Germline trimming cut 5 bases from V and 7 bases from J; bases unmatched to any gene: 8. CDR3 in amino acids: CASSAPTGGLEKLFF. The CDR3 DNA follows: TGTGCCAGCAGCGCCCCGACAGGGGGTCTTGAAAAACTGTTTTTT.

CDR3 in amino acids: CASSGEGWQPQHF. For the CDR3, the DNA is TGTGCCAGCAGTGGAGAGGGTTGGCAGCCCCAGCATTTT. This chain connects TRBV9 to TRBJ1-5; D is uncertain. Germline V lookup: CDR1 SGDLS, CDR2 YYNGEE. The V and J ends lost 5 bases and 7 bases respectively, with 13 bases between them. The CDR3 consists of 13 residues. The full variable domain, rest sourced from reference TRBV9 and TRBJ1-5, is DSGVTQTPKHLITATGQRVTLRCSPRSGDLSVYWYQQSLDQGLQFLIQYYNGEERAKGNILERFSAQQFPDLHSELNLSSLELGDSALYFCASSGEGWQPQHFGDGTRLSIL.

Note on this clone: Within the sample, other DNA sequences also encode this same CDR3. The chain couples TRBV7-3 to TRBJ1-1; 10 bases are a match to TRBD1. V was pared by 3 bases and J by 2 bases, with 0 bases of the junction left unmatched. CDR1 SGHTA and CDR2 FQGTGA come from the germline V gene. The CDR3 spans 14 residues. This chain's CDR3 is CASSLTGGNTEAFF. The CDR3 nucleotides are TGTGCCAGCAGCTTGACAGGGGGCAACACTGAAGCTTTCTTT. The full variable domain, with the rest looked up from reference TRBV7-3 and TRBJ1-1, is GAGVSQTPSNKVTEKGKYVELRCDPISGHTALYWYRQSLGQGPEFLIYFQGTGAADDSGLPNDRFFAVRPEGSVSTLKIQRTERGDSAVYLCASSLTGGNTEAFFGQGTRLTVV.

The chain employs TRBV10-1 and TRBJ2-7; 13 bases align to TRBD2. V shed 5 bases and J 6 bases; nucleotides not matched to a gene: 7. Germline CDR1 reads WNHNN; CDR2 reads SYGVQD (reference sequence). The CDR3 loop spans 15 amino acids. Written as DNA, the CDR3 is TGCGCCAGCAGTACTCGGACTAGCGGGAGATCCGAGCAGTACTTC. Protein: CASSTRTSGRSEQYF.

V gene TRBV9 combines with J gene TRBJ2-7; 9 nucleotides match TRBD1. Germline trimming cut 3 bases from V and 5 bases from J; bases unmatched to any gene: 6. CDR1 is SGDLS, CDR2 YYNGEE, per germline. This CDR3 comprises 14 residues. CDR3 nucleotides: TGTGCCAGCAGCGCCTGGGACAGGGCGGACGAGCAGTACTTC. It encodes CASSAWDRADEQYF.

This chain uses TRBV4-2 with TRBJ2-3, with 9 bases matching TRBD1. Trimming removed 0 bases from V and 4 bases from J; junction bases left unmatched: 14. The V gene's germline CDR1 is LGHNA and CDR2 YNFKEQ. This CDR3 has 19 amino acids. In DNA form, the CDR3 reads TGTGCCAGCAGCCAAGACCTCGGACAGGGGATTGATTATGCAGATACGCAGTATTTT. It translates to CASSQDLGQGIDYADTQYF.

This clone was found once. Because the CDR3's place on the DNA is in doubt, the DNA is left out and the CDR3 is given as listed by TCRdb. The CDR3 spells CASSKVGSGAKGEQYF. This chain joins TRBV21-1 and TRBJ2-7; the D call in the table, TRBD2, was not verified against the DNA. TRBV21-1 is flagged as a pseudogene. Counting both end residues, the CDR3 totals 16 amino acids.

The chain combines TRBV19 with TRBJ1-2; D is ambiguous. Trimming stripped 6 bases from V and 8 bases from J, with 25 bases between. Germline V lookup: CDR1 LNHDA, CDR2 SQIVND (reference sequence). The CDR3 runs 16 residues. For the CDR3, the DNA is TGTGCCAGTAGACGTCACGCTGGGGAGATCGAGGGAGGCTACACCTTC. This codes for CASRRHAGEIEGGYTF.

The chain has TRBV24-1 and TRBJ1-5, with D uncertain. CDR1 and CDR2 from the germline V gene are KGHDR and SFDVKD. The length of the CDR3 is 15 residues. V lost 2 bases and J lost 5, with 12 bases in between. CDR3 loop: CATSDSRLIDQPQHF. DNA of the CDR3: TGTGCCACCAGTGATTCCCGATTGATAGATCAGCCCCAGCATTTT.

The chain carries TRBV27 and TRBJ2-7; D is perhaps TRBD2 (5 bases). The CDR3 is made up of 16 amino acids. CDR1 is MNHEY and CDR2 is SMNVEV in the germline V gene (reference sequence). With 5 bases removed from V and 0 bases from J, the gap between germline ends came to 17 bases. The CDR3 region has the DNA TGTGCCAGCAGTCCCTCGTTAGCGCCTCTCTCCTACGAGCAGTACTTC. Encoded protein: CASSPSLAPLSYEQYF.

The chain combines TRBV24-1 with TRBJ1-1; TRBD1 aligns across 10 bases. V lost 2 bases and J lost 6; bases outside the gene matches: 2. Germline V gene sequence: CDR1 KGHDR, CDR2 SFDVKD. The CDR3 spans 14 residues. CDR3 sequence reads: CATSDSGQGAEAFF. Written as DNA, the CDR3 is TGTGCCACCAGTGATTCAGGACAGGGGGCTGAAGCTTTCTTT.

The chain employs TRBV9 and TRBJ1-1; D is uncertain. In germline, CDR1 is SGDLS, CDR2 YYNGEE. This CDR3 has 14 amino acids. The V and J ends lost 0 bases and 4 bases respectively, with 10 bases between them. The CDR3 bases are TGTGCCAGCAGCGTAGCGGGAGGAAGCACTGAAGCTTTCTTT. This encodes CASSVAGGSTEAFF. Based on the CDR3 plus reference TRBV9 and TRBJ1-1, the full variable domain is DSGVTQTPKHLITATGQRVTLRCSPRSGDLSVYWYQQSLDQGLQFLIQYYNGEERAKGNILERFSAQQFPDLHSELNLSSLELGDSALYFCASSVAGGSTEAFFGQGTRLTVV.

The rearrangement uses TRBV18 and TRBJ1-2, with a possible D match to TRBD1 (5 bases). The CDR3 extends over 13 amino acids. CDR1 is KGHSH and CDR2 is LQKENI in the germline V gene. Trimming left V 4 bases short and J 6 bases short, with 12 bases between. CDR3 DNA sequence: TGTGCCAGCTCACGAAGGGGTTTGGATGGCTACACCTTC. Encoded protein: CASSRRGLDGYTF.

V and J are TRBV2 and TRBJ1-1; TRBD1 aligns across 7 bases. The ends lost 8 bases at V and 3 bases at J; junction bases unmatched: 12. This CDR3 contains 15 residues. Germline V CDR1 and CDR2: SNHLY, FYNNEI. The CDR3 bases are TGTGCCAGCGGACGAAGATCCGGGACAGACACTGAAGCTTTCTTT. It specifies CASGRRSGTDTEAFF.

The chain combines TRBV19 with TRBJ2-5; TRBD2 might be the D (6 bases). Germline CDR1 and CDR2: LNHDA and SQIVND (reference sequence). Trimming stripped 3 bases from V and 0 bases from J, with 26 bases between. The CDR3 is 20 amino acids. The CDR3 is CASSIISGGSGTRHQETQYF. The CDR3 DNA sequence: TGTGCCAGTAGTATTATCTCTGGTGGTTCCGGGACTCGTCACCAAGAGACCCAGTACTTC.

CDR3 loop: CASSSGTGEMSGYTF. The CDR3 nucleotides read TGTGCCAGCAGCTCGGGGACAGGGGAGATGAGCGGCTACACCTTC. This chain uses TRBV28 with TRBJ1-2; 10 positions agree with TRBD1. Germline V gene lookup returns CDR1 MDHEN and CDR2 SYDVKM. V was pared by 6 bases and J by 8 bases, with 12 bases of the junction left unmatched. This CDR3 is built from 15 residues.

This chain links TRBV28 with TRBJ1-4, with 9 bases that match TRBD1. In germline, CDR1 is MDHEN, CDR2 SYDVKM. This CDR3 comprises 15 residues. J lost 4 bases, V lost 9 bases, and 9 bases had no gene match. CDR3 coding DNA: TGTGCCAGTATACTACAGGGGGCGTTTAATGAAAAACTGTTTTTT. Amino acid sequence: CASILQGAFNEKLFF.

This chain uses TRBV29-1 with TRBJ1-1, with D possibly TRBD1 on 6 matching bases. The CDR3 has 13 amino acids. Germline assignment: CDR1 SQVTM and CDR2 ANQGSEA. With 7 bases removed from V and 3 bases from J, the gap between germline ends came to 15 bases. CDR3 region: CSGITGTYTEAFF. The CDR3 DNA sequence: TGCAGCGGTATAACAGGGACCTACACTGAAGCTTTCTTT.

The chain is built from TRBV7-2 and TRBJ1-2; 9 positions agree with TRBD1. The CDR3 runs to 14 residues. The germline CDR1 and CDR2 sequences are SGHTA and FQGNSA. The V gene end was trimmed by 5 bases and the J gene end by 4 bases; junction bases not matched to a gene: 5. CDR3 amino acids: CASSPDRGGYGYTF. CDR3 nucleotides: TGTGCCAGCAGCCCGGACAGGGGAGGCTATGGCTACACCTTC.

The chain couples TRBV2 to TRBJ2-1; 10 bases align to TRBD2. The J segment lost 10 bases and the V segment lost 6 bases, leaving 6 bases of the junction unmatched. CDR1 is SNHLY and CDR2 is FYNNEI in the germline V gene. CDR3 length: 13 residues. Written as DNA, the CDR3 is TGTGCCAGCAGCCTAGCGGGAGATTGGGAGCAGTTCTTC. It codes for CASSLAGDWEQFF.

This sequence joins TRBV9 and TRBJ2-7, with 8 bases aligning to TRBD1. Unmatched junction bases numbered 9, after V lost 10 bases and J lost 0 bases. The CDR3 has 14 amino acids. Germline lookup yields CDR1 SGDLS and CDR2 YYNGEE. In DNA form, the CDR3 reads TGTGCCTCCGGAAAGACAGGGGCCTCCTACGAGCAGTACTTC. Protein product: CASGKTGASYEQYF. Full variable domain (missing parts from reference TRBV9 and TRBJ2-7): DSGVTQTPKHLITATGQRVTLRCSPRSGDLSVYWYQQSLDQGLQFLIQYYNGEERAKGNILERFSAQQFPDLHSELNLSSLELGDSALYFCASGKTGASYEQYFGPGTRLTVT.

This chain connects TRBV5-4 to TRBJ1-4, with 8 bases that match TRBD1. The V and J ends lost 4 bases and 8 bases, in that order; junction bases with no gene match: 4. CDR1 is SGHNT, CDR2 YYREEE, per germline (reference sequence). This CDR3 spans 13 amino acids. The CDR3 nucleotides read TGTGCCAGCAGCGTGTACAGGGGGGAAAAACTGTTTTTT. Translation: CASSVYRGEKLFF.

The rearrangement joins TRBV3-1 (or the pseudogene TRBV3-2) to TRBJ2-1; TRBD1 might be the D (5 bases). The CDR3 length is 16 residues. Germline V gene sequence: CDR1 LGHDT, CDR2 YNNKEL (reference sequence). The ends were cut back, 6 bases at V and 0 bases at J, with 15 bases in the middle. The CDR3, as DNA: TGTGCCAGCAGTCGCCAAGGGGTGTCCTCCTACAATGAGCAGTTCTTC. Translating gives CASSRQGVSSYNEQFF.

The CDR3 here is CSASQGVNTEAFF. The CDR3 DNA sequence: TGCAGTGCTAGTCAAGGGGTGAACACTGAAGCTTTCTTT. The chain carries TRBV20-1 and TRBJ1-1; D perhaps matches TRBD1 (5 bases). The CDR3 runs to 13 residues. The V end was cut by 3 bases, the J end by 0 bases, with 8 bases between. The germline CDR1 and CDR2 sequences are DFQATT and SNEGSKA (reference sequence).

CDR3 amino acids: CARSWTRRDSPQETQYF. The CDR3 DNA sequence: TGTGCCAGAAGCTGGACCCGACGGGACAGCCCGCAAGAGACCCAGTACTTC. The chain links TRBV5-3 to TRBJ2-5, with 7 bases matching TRBD1. TRBV5-3 is an ORF for which the function is uncertain. With 3 bases clipped from V and 2 bases from J, the junction kept 13 bases outside the gene matches. The CDR3 is 17 residues long.